A single sample is the source of the 16 T cell receptor beta chains below, sequenced in a study of blood T cell repertoires in COVID-19. Produced via immunoSEQ multiplex PCR; TCRdb's table is partial and in-frame only. The profile covers about 480,000 clones, with around 87% appearing a single time and over 1.5% taken by the ten largest. The specimen was PBMCs or T cells enriched from blood (not recorded which). These receptors were obtained from a woman aged 35 to 49 who had recovered from COVID-19.

V gene TRBV7-2 combines with J gene TRBJ1-5, with 12 bases fitting TRBD1. The CDR3 consists of 17 residues. Unmatched junction bases numbered 7, after V lost 1 base and J lost 6 bases. Per germline, CDR1 SGHTA and CDR2 FQGNSA. The CDR3 nucleotides are TGTGCCAGCAGCTTAGATTGGGGACAGGGGGCGAGTCAGCCCCAGCATTTT. As protein: CASSLDWGQGASQPQHF.

This clone has only a few counts. The CDR3 coding sequence is TGTGCCAGCAGCAAACGGACTAGCGGGAACCCAGCCTACAATGAGCAGTTCTTC. Amino acid sequence: CASSKRTSGNPAYNEQFF. V and J are TRBV7-9 and TRBJ2-1; 12 bases map to TRBD2. CDR1 and CDR2 (germline): SEHNR, FQNEAQ (reference sequence). V shed 5 bases, J shed 2 bases, and the junction held 10 bases outside the gene matches. The CDR3 sequence is 18 residues long.

The table lists this clone with a few counts. The chain recombines TRBV28 with TRBJ1-1; 9 bases are a match to TRBD1. The CDR3 contains 14 residues. Germline CDR1 is MDHEN and CDR2 is SYDVKM. Trimming removed 6 bases from V and 3 bases from J; junction bases left unmatched: 5. CDR3 in amino acids: CASRHRGLDTEAFF. The CDR3 bases are TGTGCCAGCAGGCACAGGGGGCTGGACACTGAAGCTTTCTTT.

The genes are TRBV5-5 and TRBJ1-5; D gene ambiguous. V was shortened by 0 bases and J by 3 bases, with 7 bases between the two germline ends. CDR1 SGHKS and CDR2 YYEKEE come from the germline V gene (reference sequence). The CDR3 consists of 14 residues. The CDR3 nucleotides read TGTGCCAGCAGCTTGGTCCAAAACAATCAGCCCCAGCATTTT. Its translation is CASSLVQNNQPQHF.

The chain links TRBV5-5 to TRBJ2-3, with D maybe TRBD1 (5 bases). Trimming stripped 2 bases from V and 2 bases from J, with 9 bases between. This CDR3 is 14 amino acids long. CDR1 and CDR2 (germline): SGHKS, YYEKEE (reference sequence). CDR3 loop: CASSLGVLTDTQYF. CDR3 DNA sequence: TGTGCCAGCAGCTTAGGGGTTCTCACAGATACGCAGTATTTT.

CDR3 protein: CASSPQTPPEQFF. The CDR3 region has the DNA TGTGCCAGCAGCCCTCAGACTCCTCCTGAGCAGTTCTTC. The chain carries TRBV9 and TRBJ2-1, with no clear D. Trimming cost V 4 bases and J 9 bases, with 14 bases left between them. CDR1 SGDLS and CDR2 YYNGEE come from the germline V gene. This CDR3 is built from 13 residues.

The chain is built from TRBV13 and TRBJ1-2; weak D call: TRBD1 (6 bases). CDR3 length: 14 residues. V was clipped by 0 bases and J by 4 bases, with 9 bases between them. Per the germline V gene, CDR1 is PRHDT and CDR2 is FYEKMQ (reference sequence). The CDR3: CASSLGTGTYGYTF. CDR3 sequence (DNA): TGTGCCAGCAGCTTAGGTACAGGGACCTATGGCTACACCTTC.

V usage is TRBV3-1 (or the pseudogene TRBV3-2) and J usage is TRBJ2-7; 12 bases line up with TRBD2. Germline V lookup: CDR1 LGHDT, CDR2 YNNKEL (reference sequence). Losses at the gene ends were 1 base for V and 4 bases for J; bases not matched to a gene: 5. This CDR3 comprises 16 residues. The CDR3 DNA follows: TGTGCCAGCAGCCAAGGACTGACTAGCGGGAGATACGAGCAGTACTTC. It translates to CASSQGLTSGRYEQYF.

This clone was counted once. The rearrangement links TRBV11-2 to TRBJ2-7; 10 bases fit TRBD1. The junction had 2 bases not matched to a gene; V was cut back by 0 bases and J by 6 bases. This CDR3 is 14 amino acids long. The germline V gene has CDR1 SGHAT and CDR2 FQNNGV. The CDR3 DNA reads as TGTGCCAGCAGCTTAGATAGGACAGGGGGCGAGCAGTACTTC. This codes for CASSLDRTGGEQYF.

This chain connects TRBV7-2 to TRBJ1-1; possible D gene TRBD1, 5 bases. Between the trimmed V and J ends, which lost 1 base and 9 bases, there was a span of 12 bases. Germline-derived CDR1 and CDR2 are SGHTA and FQGNSA. The CDR3 has 13 amino acids. The CDR3 sequence: CASSLGRGAKAFF. CDR3 DNA sequence: TGTGCCAGCAGCTTAGGGAGGGGCGCCAAAGCTTTCTTT.

The rearrangement joins TRBV7-2 to TRBJ1-3; possibly TRBD1 for D (6 bases). CDR3 length: 15 amino acids. CDR1 is SGHTA and CDR2 is FQGNSA in the germline V gene. The V end lost 2 bases, the J end lost 0 bases, and 8 bases lay between the germline ends. The CDR3 nucleotides are TGTGCCAGCAGCTTAACAGGGTTCTCTGGAAACACCATATATTTT. This translates into CASSLTGFSGNTIYF.

This sequence joins TRBV4-1 and TRBJ2-1; D possibly corresponds to TRBD2 (6 bases). The CDR3 sequence is 13 residues long. Germline CDR1 is MGHRA and CDR2 is YSYEKL. Trimming pared 1 base from V and 12 bases from J, leaving 13 bases between. CDR3 residues: CASSQVGDSRQFF. The CDR3 DNA is TGCGCCAGCAGCCAAGTAGGGGACTCGAGGCAGTTCTTC.

This chain joins TRBV3-1 (or the pseudogene TRBV3-2) and TRBJ2-5; D might be TRBD2 (6 bases). The V gene lost 4 bases and the J gene lost 5 bases, with 17 bases spanning the gap. This CDR3 contains 15 residues. CDR1 LGHDT and CDR2 YNNKEL come from the germline V gene (reference sequence). The CDR3 nucleotides are TGTGCCAGCAGCCGTACTTTCAGAGGAGGGGAGACCCAGTACTTC. Translating it yields CASSRTFRGGETQYF.

The chain couples TRBV27 to TRBJ2-1, with 8 positions matching TRBD2. The CDR3 runs 14 residues. CDR1 and CDR2 from the germline V gene are MNHEY and SMNVEV (reference sequence). J gave up 4 bases and V 7 bases, and 6 bases lay outside the gene matches. The CDR3 spells CASKLIAGYNEQFF. The CDR3 coding sequence is TGTGCCAGCAAACTAATAGCGGGATACAATGAGCAGTTCTTC.

This chain links TRBV4-2 with TRBJ1-4; D gene ambiguous. Between the trimmed V and J ends, which lost 1 base and 8 bases, there was a span of 8 bases. Germline values: CDR1 LGHNA, CDR2 YNFKEQ. This CDR3 has 13 amino acids. CDR3 amino acids: CASSQVFSEKLFF. In DNA form, the CDR3 reads TGTGCCAGCAGCCAAGTCTTTAGCGAAAAACTGTTTTTT.

The rearrangement joins TRBV7-2 to TRBJ1-2; the D gene is possibly TRBD1 (5 bases). Germline CDR1 is SGHTA and CDR2 is FQGNSA. Trimming removed 5 bases at V and 8 bases at J, with 12 bases between. The CDR3 is made up of 12 amino acids. The CDR3 loop reads CASSEAGYGYTF. The DNA of the CDR3 is TGTGCCAGCAGCGAAGCAGGGTACGGCTACACCTTC.